Following are 9 T cell receptor beta chains from one sample sequenced in a study of cytomegalovirus exposure and HLA in healthy donors. PCR used 60 Vbeta primers and 13 Jbeta primers. Clones were read by immunoSEQ multiplex PCR, and TCRdb kept only the in-frame ones, dropping some. The sample records about 82,000 clones, about 74% being singletons. Material: PBMCs. These receptors came from a woman aged 45-65 years in good health and CMV-seropositive.

The CDR3 nucleotides read TGCGCCAGCAGCTCCACCGGGACAGCCTACGAGCAGTACTTC. This codes for CASSSTGTAYEQYF. The chain is built from TRBV5-1 and TRBJ2-7; TRBD1 matches at 7 bases. The CDR3 length is 14 residues. Trimming took 3 bases from V and 2 from J; bases not matched to a gene: 5. Per germline, CDR1 SGHRS and CDR2 YFSETQ.

This rearrangement joins TRBV28 to TRBJ2-5; TRBD1 aligns across 8 bases. The trim removed 4 bases at V and 2 bases at J, leaving 6 bases unmatched. The CDR3 contains 15 residues. Germline V gene lookup returns CDR1 MDHEN and CDR2 SYDVKM. The CDR3 loop is CASSSTRDRQETQYF. CDR3 bases: TGTGCCAGCAGTTCTACCCGGGACAGGCAAGAGACCCAGTACTTC.

CDR3 protein: CASSVRDSFYGYTF. In DNA, the CDR3 is TGTGCCAGCAGCGTCCGGGACAGCTTCTATGGCTACACCTTC. V and J are TRBV9 and TRBJ1-2; 7 bases map to TRBD1. This CDR3 is built from 14 residues. V shed 2 bases, J shed 4 bases, and the junction held 5 bases outside the gene matches. Germline lookup yields CDR1 SGDLS and CDR2 YYNGEE.

The J gene is TRBJ2-1, the V gene TRBV5-4, with 9 bases fitting TRBD2. Germline values: CDR1 SGHNT, CDR2 YYREEE (reference sequence). V shed 2 bases, J shed 5 bases, and the junction held 5 bases outside the gene matches. This CDR3 region has 15 residues. CDR3 sequence: CASSFVAGDHNEQFF. The CDR3 DNA is TGTGCCAGCAGCTTCGTAGCGGGAGACCACAATGAGCAGTTCTTC.

The V call is TRBV5-1, the J call TRBJ1-2; 10 bases are shared with TRBD1. This CDR3 region has 15 residues. V gave up 3 bases and J gave up 4 bases; unmatched junction bases: 6. Germline CDR1 reads SGHRS; CDR2 reads YFSETQ. CDR3 protein: CASSYGQGDTYGYTF. DNA of the CDR3: TGCGCCAGCAGCTATGGACAGGGGGATACCTATGGCTACACCTTC. The entire variable domain, with the rest obtained from reference TRBV5-1 and TRBJ1-2, is as follows: KAGVTQTPRYLIKTRGQQVTLSCSPISGHRSVSWYQQTPGQGLQFLFEYFSETQRNKGNFPGRFSGRQFSNSRSEMNVSTLELGDSALYLCASSYGQGDTYGYTFGSGTRLTVV.

This clone was counted between two and nine times. The chain has TRBV2 and TRBJ2-3, with 7 bases fitting TRBD2. The ends lost 0 bases at V and 3 bases at J; junction bases unmatched: 6. CDR1 SNHLY and CDR2 FYNNEI come from the germline V gene. The CDR3 runs 16 residues. CDR3 nucleotides: TGTGCCAGCAGTGAAGCAATCACTAGCGTTACAGATACGCAGTATTTT. Translated: CASSEAITSVTDTQYF.

This clone was recorded a few times. J is TRBJ2-3 and V is TRBV6-1; possible D gene TRBD1, 6 bases. CDR3 size: 15 residues. V dropped 8 bases and J dropped 0 bases, with 15 bases sitting between them. Germline CDR1 reads MNHNS; CDR2 reads SASEGT. The CDR3: CASPPAGVSTDTQYF. The CDR3 DNA is TGTGCCAGCCCCCCAGCAGGGGTAAGCACAGATACGCAGTATTTT.

The chain carries TRBV4-1 and TRBJ1-5; D is unresolved. CDR1 is MGHRA, CDR2 YSYEKL, per germline. The CDR3 runs to 15 residues. V was trimmed by 1 base and J by 3 bases, leaving 10 bases between them. DNA for the CDR3: TGCGCCAGCAGCCAAGGGGAACGGGACAATCAGCCCCAGCATTTT. Amino acid sequence: CASSQGERDNQPQHF.

The chain uses TRBV29-1 and TRBJ2-5, with 7 bases that match TRBD1. The CDR3 is 12 amino acids. V dropped 3 bases and J dropped 5; count of bases not matched to a gene: 3. CDR1 and CDR2 (germline): SQVTM, ANQGSEA. The CDR3 nucleotides are TGCAGCGTTGAGACAGGGACGGAGACCCAGTACTTC. It specifies CSVETGTETQYF.